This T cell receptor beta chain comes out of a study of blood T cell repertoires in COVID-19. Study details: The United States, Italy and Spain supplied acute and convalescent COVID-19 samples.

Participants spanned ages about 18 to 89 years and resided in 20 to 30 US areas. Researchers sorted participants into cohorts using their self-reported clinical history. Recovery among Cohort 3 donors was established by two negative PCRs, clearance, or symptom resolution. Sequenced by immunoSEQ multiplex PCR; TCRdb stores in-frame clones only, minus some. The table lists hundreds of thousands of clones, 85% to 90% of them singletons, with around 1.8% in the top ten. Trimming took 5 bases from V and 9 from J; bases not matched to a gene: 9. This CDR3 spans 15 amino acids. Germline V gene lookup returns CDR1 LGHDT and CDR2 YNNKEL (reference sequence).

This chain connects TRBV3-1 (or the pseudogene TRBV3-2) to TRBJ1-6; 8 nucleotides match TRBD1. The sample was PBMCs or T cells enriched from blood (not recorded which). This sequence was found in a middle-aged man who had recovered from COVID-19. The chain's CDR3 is CASSITGTGASPLHF. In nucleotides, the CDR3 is TGTGCCAGCAGCATAACCGGGACAGGCGCTTCACCCCTCCACTTT.